This T cell receptor beta chain emerged from a study of early T cells in non-severe SARS-CoV-2 infection. Unique molecular identifiers were attached to individual cDNA molecules. MiXCR, run by TCRdb on the 5' RACE reads, gives a single entry per CDR3 protein. The sample lists 40,000 to 55,000 distinct CDR3 sequences; roughly 7% were seen once. The CDR3 sequence is 14 residues long. Germline CDR1 is SGHNT and CDR2 is YYREEE (reference sequence). V lost 9 bases and J 5 bases, leaving 20 bases between the germline ends. The rearrangement joins TRBV5-4 to TRBJ2-5, with D perhaps matching TRBD2 (6 bases). The source is an adult who was a healthcare worker with PCR-confirmed SARS-CoV-2 infection or an uninfected control (not recorded which). The specimen sequenced was whole blood. The CDR3 sequence is CATLSGTGAETQYF. The CDR3 DNA sequence: TGTGCCACCCTTAGCGGCACCGGGGCGGAGACCCAGTACTTC.